This T cell receptor (beta chain) came from a study of T-cell reconstitution after alpha-beta-depleted transplantation in children. Germline CDR1 and CDR2: SGHRS and YFSETQ. The CDR3 sequence is 16 residues long. Between the trimmed V and J ends, which lost 4 bases and 5 bases, there was a span of 20 bases. Whole-study findings and limits: As was reported, about two months after transplant, alpha-beta T cells came from several hundred expanded graft clones. Where some patients showed high TCRbeta diversity at day 60, it came from recipient T cells and thymic progenitors that had survived.

This sample's TCRbeta library carried unique molecular identifier barcodes. Via MiXCR, TCRdb re-called the PCR reads, giving one row per CDR3 protein. The data show under 850,000 distinct CDR3 sequences, about an eighth seen once. Worth noting for this clonotype: Its antigen is unidentified.

This chain links TRBV5-1 with TRBJ2-3, with D maybe TRBD2 (6 bases). The sample consisted of PBMCs, taken before TCRalphabeta/CD19-depleted stem cell transplant. This TCR came from a girl aged 2-15 years with congenital amegakaryocytic thrombocytopenia, due to receive a stem cell transplant. CDR3 sequence reads: CASSPGYAEGGDTQYF. The CDR3, as DNA: TGCGCCAGCAGCCCGGGGTACGCGGAGGGTGGAGATACGCAGTATTTT.